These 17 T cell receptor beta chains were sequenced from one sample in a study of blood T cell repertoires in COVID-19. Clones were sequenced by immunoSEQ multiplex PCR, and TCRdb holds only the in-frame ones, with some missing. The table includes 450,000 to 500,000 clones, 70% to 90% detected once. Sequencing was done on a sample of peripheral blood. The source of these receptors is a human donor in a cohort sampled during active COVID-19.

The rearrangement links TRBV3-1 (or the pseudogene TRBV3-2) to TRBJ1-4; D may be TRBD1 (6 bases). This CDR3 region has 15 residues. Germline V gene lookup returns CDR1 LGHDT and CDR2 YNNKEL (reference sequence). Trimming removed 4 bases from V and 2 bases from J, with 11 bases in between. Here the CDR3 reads CASSLGGATNEKLFF. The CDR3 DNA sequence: TGTGCCAGCAGCCTCGGGGGGGCCACTAATGAAAAACTGTTTTTT.

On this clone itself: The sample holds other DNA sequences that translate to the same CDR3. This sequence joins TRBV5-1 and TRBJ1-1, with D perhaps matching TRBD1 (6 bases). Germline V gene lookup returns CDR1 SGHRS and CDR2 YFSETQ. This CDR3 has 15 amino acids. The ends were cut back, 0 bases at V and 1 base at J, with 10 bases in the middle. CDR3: CASSLEGRGNTEAFF. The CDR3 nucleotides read TGCGCCAGCAGCTTGGAGGGCAGGGGGAACACTGAAGCTTTCTTT.

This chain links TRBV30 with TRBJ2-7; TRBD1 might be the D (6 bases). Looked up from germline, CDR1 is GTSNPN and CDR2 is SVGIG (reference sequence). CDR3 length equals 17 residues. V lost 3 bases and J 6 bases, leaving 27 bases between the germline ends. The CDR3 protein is CAWRKGHRDRTFGEQYF. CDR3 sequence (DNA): TGTGCCTGGAGAAAGGGACACCGGGACCGAACCTTCGGCGAGCAGTACTTC.

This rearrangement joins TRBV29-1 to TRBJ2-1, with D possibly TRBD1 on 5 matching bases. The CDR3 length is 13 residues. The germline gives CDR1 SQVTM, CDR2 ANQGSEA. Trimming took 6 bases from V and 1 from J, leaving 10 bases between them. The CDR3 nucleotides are TGCAGCGTCCCTGACAGATCCTACAATGAGCAGTTCTTC. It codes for CSVPDRSYNEQFF.

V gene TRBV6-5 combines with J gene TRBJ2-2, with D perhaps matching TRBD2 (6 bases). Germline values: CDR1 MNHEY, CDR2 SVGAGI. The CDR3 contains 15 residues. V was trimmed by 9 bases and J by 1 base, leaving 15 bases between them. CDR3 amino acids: CASGGTYENTGELFF. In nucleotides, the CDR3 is TGTGCCAGTGGCGGGACTTATGAGAACACCGGGGAGCTGTTTTTT.

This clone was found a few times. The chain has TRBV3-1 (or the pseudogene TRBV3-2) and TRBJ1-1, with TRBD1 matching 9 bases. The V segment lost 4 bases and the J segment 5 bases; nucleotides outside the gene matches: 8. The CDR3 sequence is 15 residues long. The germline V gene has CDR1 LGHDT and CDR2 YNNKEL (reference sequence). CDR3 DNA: TGTGCCAGCAGCCCTTTGGACAGGGGAGGTACTGAAGCTTTCTTT. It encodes CASSPLDRGGTEAFF.

CDR3 protein: CAISGDTGRTARGYGYTF. The CDR3 DNA reads as TGTGCCATCAGTGGGGATACGGGTAGGACAGCCCGTGGCTATGGCTACACCTTC. The V call is TRBV10-3, the J call TRBJ1-2; TRBD1 might be the D (6 bases). This CDR3 has 18 amino acids. The V gene lost 4 bases and the J gene lost 4 bases, with 25 bases spanning the gap. Germline V gene lookup returns CDR1 ENHRY and CDR2 SYGVKD.

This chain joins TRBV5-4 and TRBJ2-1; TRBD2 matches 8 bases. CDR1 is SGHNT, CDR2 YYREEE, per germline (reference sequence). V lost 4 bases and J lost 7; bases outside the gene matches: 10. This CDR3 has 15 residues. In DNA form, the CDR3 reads TGTGCCAGCAGCAGCGGGAGAGGGAGGGTGAATGAGCAGTTCTTC. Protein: CASSSGRGRVNEQFF. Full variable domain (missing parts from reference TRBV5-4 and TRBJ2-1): ETGVTQSPTHLIKTRGQQVTLRCSSQSGHNTVSWYQQALGQGPQFIFQYYREEENGRGNFPPRFSGLQFPNYSSELNVNALELDDSALYLCASSSGRGRVNEQFFGPGTRLTVL.

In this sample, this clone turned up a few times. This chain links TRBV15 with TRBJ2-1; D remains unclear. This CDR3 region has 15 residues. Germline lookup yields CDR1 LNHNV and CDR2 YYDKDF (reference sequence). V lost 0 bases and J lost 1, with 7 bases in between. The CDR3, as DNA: TGTGCCACCAGCAGAGAGTCACAGTCCTACAATGAGCAGTTCTTC. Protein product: CATSRESQSYNEQFF.

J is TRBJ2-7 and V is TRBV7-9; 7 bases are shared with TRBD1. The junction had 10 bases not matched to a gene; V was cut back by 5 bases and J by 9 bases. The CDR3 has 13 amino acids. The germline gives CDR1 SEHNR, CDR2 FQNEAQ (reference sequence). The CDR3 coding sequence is TGTGCCAGCAGCCTGGGGACAGCCGACAGGCAGTACTTC. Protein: CASSLGTADRQYF.

This CDR3 is CASSLPPLTPVDSGANVLTF. CDR3 DNA sequence: TGTGCCAGCAGCTTACCACCTCTTACCCCAGTCGACTCTGGGGCCAACGTCCTGACTTTC. The chain employs TRBV7-3 and TRBJ2-6; no definite D call. Deletions cut 2 bases from V and 0 bases from J, with 20 bases between. The CDR3 is 20 amino acids. Germline assignment: CDR1 SGHTA and CDR2 FQGTGA.

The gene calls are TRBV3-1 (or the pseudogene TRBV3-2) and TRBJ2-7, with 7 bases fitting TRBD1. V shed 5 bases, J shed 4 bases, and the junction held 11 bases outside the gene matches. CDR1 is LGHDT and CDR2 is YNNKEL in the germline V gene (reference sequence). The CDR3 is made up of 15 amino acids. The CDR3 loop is CASSSGPGGQYEQYF. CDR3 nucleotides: TGTGCCAGCAGCTCCGGCCCAGGGGGTCAGTACGAGCAGTACTTC.

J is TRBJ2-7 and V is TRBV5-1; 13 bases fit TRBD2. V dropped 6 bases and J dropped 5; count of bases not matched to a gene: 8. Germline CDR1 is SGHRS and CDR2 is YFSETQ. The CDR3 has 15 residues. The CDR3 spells CASNILAGGPNEQYF. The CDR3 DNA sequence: TGCGCCAGCAACATACTAGCGGGAGGGCCTAACGAGCAGTACTTC.

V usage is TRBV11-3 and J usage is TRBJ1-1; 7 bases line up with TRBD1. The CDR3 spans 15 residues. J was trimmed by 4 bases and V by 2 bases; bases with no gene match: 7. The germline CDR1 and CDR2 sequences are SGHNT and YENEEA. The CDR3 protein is CASSLRGGDGTEAFF. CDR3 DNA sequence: TGTGCCAGCAGCTTAAGAGGGGGCGATGGCACTGAAGCTTTCTTT.

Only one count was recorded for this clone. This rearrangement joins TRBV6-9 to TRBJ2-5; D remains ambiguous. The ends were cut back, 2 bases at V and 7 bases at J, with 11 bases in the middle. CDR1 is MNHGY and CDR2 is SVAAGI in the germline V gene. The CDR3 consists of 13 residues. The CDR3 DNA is TGTGCCAGCAGTTATGGAGTCGCCGGGACCCAGTACTTC. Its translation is CASSYGVAGTQYF.

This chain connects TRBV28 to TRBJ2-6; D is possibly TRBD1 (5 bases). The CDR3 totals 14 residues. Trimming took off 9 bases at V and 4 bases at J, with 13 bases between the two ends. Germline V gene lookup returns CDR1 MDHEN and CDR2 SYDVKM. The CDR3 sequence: CASLKGLGANVLTF. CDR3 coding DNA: TGTGCCAGTCTAAAGGGGCTCGGGGCCAACGTCCTGACTTTC.

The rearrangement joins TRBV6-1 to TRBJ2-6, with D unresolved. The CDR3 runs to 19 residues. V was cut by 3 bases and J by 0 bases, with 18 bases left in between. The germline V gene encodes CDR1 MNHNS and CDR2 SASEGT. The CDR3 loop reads CASSDLKTFAPSGANVLTF. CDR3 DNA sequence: TGTGCCAGCAGTGATCTTAAGACATTTGCCCCCTCTGGGGCCAACGTCCTGACTTTC.